What follows are 10 T cell receptor beta chains derived from one specimen sequenced in a study of blood T cell repertoires in COVID-19. The table came from immunoSEQ multiplex PCR; TCRdb's copy has only in-frame clones and leaves some out. Counted here are some 76,000 clones, roughly 87% occurring once; the ten biggest clones make up about a tenth. Input material: peripheral blood. The receptors here all came from a woman younger than 30 with acute or convalescent COVID-19.

A few counts support this clone. This sequence joins TRBV6-5 and TRBJ2-2; D remains unclear. V lost 6 bases to trimming and J lost 5 bases, with 10 bases between them. Germline V lookup: CDR1 MNHEY, CDR2 SVGAGI. The CDR3 totals 13 residues. This chain's CDR3 is CASRPVATGELFF. CDR3 DNA sequence: TGTGCCAGCAGACCCGTGGCTACCGGGGAGCTGTTTTTT.

The chain combines TRBV3-1 (or the pseudogene TRBV3-2) with TRBJ1-1, with 9 bases fitting TRBD1. CDR3 length equals 16 residues. Trimming took 4 bases from V and 1 from J; bases not matched to a gene: 7. In germline, CDR1 is LGHDT, CDR2 YNNKEL (reference sequence). Here the CDR3 reads CASSPLQGAGNTEAFF. The CDR3 nucleotides read TGTGCCAGCAGCCCGCTACAGGGGGCGGGGAACACTGAAGCTTTCTTT.

The rearrangement joins TRBV5-1 to TRBJ1-1; D gene ambiguous. The CDR3 has 14 amino acids. Germline CDR1 SGHRS, CDR2 YFSETQ. Trimming shortened V by 4 bases and J by 11 bases, and 21 bases separated the two germline ends. CDR3 sequence: CASSRTDTPWVAFF. CDR3 coding DNA: TGCGCCAGCAGCCGCACTGACACCCCTTGGGTGGCTTTCTTT.

Of note for this clone: The same CDR3 can be traced to other DNA sequences in this sample. The chain joins TRBV7-9 to TRBJ2-5; D is possibly TRBD1 (6 bases). Germline CDR1 is SEHNR and CDR2 is FQNEAQ (reference sequence). CDR3 length equals 13 residues. Between the trimmed V and J ends, which lost 4 bases and 6 bases, there was a span of 12 bases. In DNA, the CDR3 is TGTGCCAGCAGCTCACAGGGTGGAAAGACCCAGTACTTC. It is translated as CASSSQGGKTQYF.

The V gene is TRBV27, the J gene TRBJ2-1, with 7 positions matching TRBD1. With 9 bases clipped from V and 9 bases from J, the junction kept 5 bases outside the gene matches. CDR3 size: 11 residues. From germline, CDR1 is MNHEY and CDR2 SMNVEV (reference sequence). CDR3 nucleotides: TGTGCCAGTAAACAGGGGAGTGAGCAGTTCTTC. It specifies CASKQGSEQFF.

The chain is built from TRBV30 and TRBJ2-1; 8 bases are a match to TRBD2. Trimming at V came to 4 bases and at J to 5 bases, leaving 4 bases not matched to a gene. CDR3 size: 13 residues. The germline V gene has CDR1 GTSNPN and CDR2 SVGIG (reference sequence). The CDR3 protein is CAWIKRGNNEQFF. CDR3 DNA: TGTGCCTGGATAAAGCGGGGGAACAATGAGCAGTTCTTC.

V gene TRBV3-1 (or the pseudogene TRBV3-2) combines with J gene TRBJ2-2, with 8 positions matching TRBD2. This CDR3 has 17 amino acids. The V gene's germline CDR1 is LGHDT and CDR2 YNNKEL (reference sequence). The V and J ends lost 4 bases and 6 bases, in that order; junction bases with no gene match: 13. This chain's CDR3 is CASSPPRLAPIAGELFF. CDR3 coding DNA: TGTGCCAGCAGCCCACCCCGACTAGCGCCCATAGCCGGGGAGCTGTTTTTT.

This clone was found once. The J gene is TRBJ2-3, the V gene TRBV5-1, with TRBD1 matching over 9 bases. This CDR3 is built from 14 residues. V lost 0 bases and J lost 4; bases outside the gene matches: 0. The V gene's germline CDR1 is SGHRS and CDR2 YFSETQ. The CDR3 coding sequence is TGCGCCAGCAGCTTGGGACAGGGGGCAGATACGCAGTATTTT. Encoded protein: CASSLGQGADTQYF.

The V gene is TRBV7-9, the J gene TRBJ2-1, with D hard to call. V was cut by 10 bases and J by 9 bases, with 10 bases left in between. The CDR3 sequence is 10 residues long. Germline V gene sequence: CDR1 SEHNR, CDR2 FQNEAQ (reference sequence). CDR3 loop: CAILTPEQFF. Written as DNA, the CDR3 is TGTGCCATTTTAACACCTGAGCAGTTCTTC.

The J gene is TRBJ1-4, the V gene TRBV29-1; no firm D call. With 7 bases removed from V and 1 base from J, the gap between germline ends came to 7 bases. Germline CDR1 is SQVTM and CDR2 is ANQGSEA. CDR3 length equals 12 residues. The CDR3 bases are TGCAGCGCTTGTCTAACTAATGAAAAACTGTTTTTT. Encoded protein: CSACLTNEKLFF.